Listed below are T cell receptor beta chains from one sample, sequenced in a study of blood T cells in healthy people across ages. MiXCR, run by TCRdb on the 5' RACE reads, gives a single entry per CDR3 protein. The top ten clones hold 20% to 25% of a sample with under 750,000 distinct CDR3 sequences, roughly 48% of them seen once. Sequenced material: blood. Receptor source: a man older than 75 in good health. Each CDR3 is given with its conserved first and last residue. The D gene is left open where the match is weak. Size values are once, few and many counts, or a class for expanded clones, and some rows have none.

V	D	size	J	CDR3	DNA
TRBV7-2	NA	few	TRBJ2-1	CASSSDTYNEQFF	TGTGCCAGCAGTTCGGACACATACAATGAGCAGTTCTTC
TRBV20-1	TRBD2	few	TRBJ2-1	CSAGTSGRILEQFF	TGCAGTGCAGGTACTAGCGGGAGGATTTTAGAGCAGTTCTTC
TRBV15	NA	NA	TRBJ2-7	CATSRDLGNEQYF	TGTGCCACCAGCAGAGATCTAGGGAACGAGCAGTACTTC
TRBV2	NA	NA	TRBJ2-7	CASRWDLLYEQYF	TGTGCCAGCAGGTGGGACCTGTTGTACGAGCAGTACTTC
TRBV30	TRBD2	NA	TRBJ2-1	CAWRTSGFSPYNEQFF	TGTGCCTGGAGGACTAGCGGGTTTTCTCCCTACAATGAGCAGTTCTTC
TRBV3-1	NA	NA	TRBJ2-3	CASSRRDLWTDTQYF	TGTGCCAGCAGCCGAAGGGATCTGTGGACAGATACGCAGTATTTT
TRBV28	NA	NA	TRBJ2-7	CASPPSGRENYEQYF	TGTGCCAGCCCTCCATCAGGGCGGGAAAACTACGAGCAGTACTTC
TRBV27	TRBD1	NA	TRBJ2-1	CASGPDRIAHNEQFF	TGTGCCAGCGGGCCGGACAGGATCGCCCACAATGAGCAGTTCTTC
TRBV28	NA	NA	TRBJ1-4	CASLGRREKLFF	TGTGCCAGCCTGGGCCGGCGGGAAAAACTGTTTTTT
TRBV12-5	NA	NA	TRBJ2-1	CASAMPGGLHNEQFF	TGTGCTAGTGCCATGCCGGGGGGCCTCCACAATGAGCAGTTCTTC
TRBV7-3	TRBD2	NA	TRBJ2-1	CASTGLAGNEQFF	TGTGCCAGCACCGGACTAGCGGGCAATGAGCAGTTCTTC
TRBV7-2	TRBD2	few	TRBJ2-5	CASSLALASGRETQYF	TGTGCCAGCAGCTTAGCGCTGGCTAGCGGGAGGGAGACCCAGTACTTC
TRBV6-5	TRBD2	many	TRBJ2-3	CASRPTSGRSTDTQYF	TGTGCCAGCAGGCCGACTAGCGGGAGAAGCACAGATACGCAGTATTTT
TRBV7-3	NA	NA	TRBJ2-1	CASSLGGRGVYNEQFF	TGTGCCAGCAGCTTAGGTGGCAGGGGGGTTTACAATGAGCAGTTCTTC
TRBV7-2	TRBD1	NA	TRBJ2-3	CASSSKQGPDTQYF	TGTGCCAGCAGCTCAAAACAGGGGCCAGATACGCAGTATTTT
TRBV4-2	NA	NA	TRBJ2-1	CASSQDLGDGEQFF	TGTGCCAGCAGCCAAGATCTGGGCGATGGTGAGCAGTTCTTC
TRBV29-1	TRBD2	NA	TRBJ2-3	CSVASAGASGRTASTDTQYF	TGCAGCGTAGCCTCCGCGGGGGCTAGCGGGAGGACTGCTAGCACAGATACGCAGTATTTT
TRBV19	NA	once	TRBJ2-4	CASSTAPGNIQYF	TGTGCCAGTAGTACGGCGCCTGGAAACATTCAGTACTTC
TRBV9	TRBD1	NA	TRBJ2-1	CASSAGTAQETQFF	TGTGCCAGCAGCGCCGGGACAGCTCAAGAGACCCAGTTCTTC
TRBV7-9	TRBD2	NA	TRBJ2-2	CASSMTSGNTGELFF	TGTGCCAGCAGTATGACTAGCGGCAACACCGGGGAGCTGTTTTTT
TRBV2	NA	NA	TRBJ1-1	CASHGAPNTEAFF	TGTGCCAGCCACGGGGCTCCGAACACTGAAGCTTTCTTT
TRBV10-3	TRBD1	NA	TRBJ1-2	CAISDRGPYGYTF	TGTGCCATCAGTGACAGGGGGCCCTATGGCTACACCTTC
TRBV2	NA	many	TRBJ2-3	CASSEGAGPTDTQYF	TGTGCCAGCAGTGAAGGGGCAGGACCCACAGATACGCAGTATTTT
TRBV5-1	NA	NA	TRBJ2-6	CASSITGPPANVLTF	TGCGCCAGCAGTATTACAGGGCCCCCGGCCAACGTCCTGACTTTC
TRBV20-1	TRBD1	NA	TRBJ2-3	CSAVDRLGTDTQYF	TGCAGTGCTGTGGACAGGCTCGGCACAGATACGCAGTATTTT
TRBV20-1	NA	NA	TRBJ2-7	CSAREARSGSGEQYF	TGCAGTGCTAGAGAGGCCAGGTCGGGTTCCGGCGAGCAGTACTTC
TRBV28	NA	NA	TRBJ2-4	CASSFSPSSGLIKNIQYF	TGTGCCAGCAGTTTCTCCCCCTCCAGCGGCCTCATCAAAAACATTCAGTACTTC
TRBV29-1	NA	NA	TRBJ2-5	CSARPGAGETQYF	TGCAGCGCCCGACCGGGGGCTGGAGAGACCCAGTACTTC
TRBV29-1	TRBD1	NA	TRBJ1-2	CSAKPWTGGYGYTF	TGCAGCGCCAAACCCTGGACAGGGGGCTATGGCTACACCTTC
TRBV7-2	NA	few	TRBJ1-4	CASSLAKTNEKLFF	TGTGCCAGCAGCTTAGCCAAAACTAATGAAAAACTGTTTTTT
TRBV6-6	TRBD1	NA	TRBJ1-5	CASSYAPGDRDNQPQHF	TGTGCCAGCAGTTACGCACCAGGGGACAGGGACAATCAGCCCCAGCATTTT
TRBV4-1	TRBD2	NA	TRBJ2-1	CASSQVQAGGLNEQFF	TGCGCCAGCAGCCAGGTCCAAGCGGGGGGGCTCAATGAGCAGTTCTTC
TRBV7-2	TRBD1	NA	TRBJ1-2	CASSLAGQGEGYGYTF	TGTGCCAGCAGCTTAGCCGGACAGGGAGAGGGCTATGGCTACACCTTC
TRBV10-3	TRBD1	NA	TRBJ2-1	CATDSGTGVTYNEQFF	TGTGCCACTGATTCCGGGACAGGGGTTACCTACAATGAGCAGTTCTTC
TRBV6-2/TRBV6-3	TRBD2	NA	TRBJ2-7	CASTVLAGVYEQYF	TGTGCCAGCACCGTACTAGCGGGAGTCTACGAGCAGTACTTC
TRBV12-3/TRBV12-4	NA	NA	TRBJ1-4	CASSPYQGLGEKLFF	TGTGCCAGCAGTCCCTACCAGGGTTTGGGTGAAAAACTGTTTTTT
TRBV27	NA	NA	TRBJ1-1	CASSLRGSQFTEAFF	TGTGCCAGCAGTTTGCGGGGATCCCAATTCACTGAAGCTTTCTTT
TRBV20-1	TRBD1	NA	TRBJ1-2	CSVSSAGGIGYTF	TGCAGTGTCAGCTCCGCAGGGGGCATTGGCTACACCTTC
TRBV20-1	NA	few	TRBJ2-3	CSAHRDSFADTQYF	TGCAGTGCTCACCGGGACTCTTTCGCAGATACGCAGTATTTT
TRBV29-1	TRBD2	NA	TRBJ2-5	CSVDAGEETQYF	TGCAGCGTTGACGCGGGAGAAGAGACCCAGTACTTC
TRBV12-3/TRBV12-4	NA	NA	TRBJ2-1	CASSFFPGLTYNEQFF	TGTGCCAGCAGTTTTTTTCCGGGACTGACCTACAATGAGCAGTTCTTC
TRBV4-2	NA	few	TRBJ1-2	CASSPRDTGEDYGYTF	TGTGCCAGCAGCCCTCGGGACACTGGGGAGGACTATGGCTACACCTTC
TRBV9	TRBD2	NA	TRBJ2-1	CASSATGAGTVHEQFF	TGTGCCAGCAGTGCAACCGGAGCGGGGACCGTCCATGAGCAGTTCTTC
TRBV4-3	NA	NA	TRBJ1-2	CASSQELDDDGYTF	TGCGCCAGCAGCCAAGAGTTAGACGATGATGGCTACACCTTC
TRBV7-9	TRBD1	NA	TRBJ2-5	CASSIRDSPRGETQYF	TGTGCCAGCAGCATCAGGGACAGTCCGCGCGGGGAGACCCAGTACTTC
TRBV2	TRBD2	once	TRBJ2-1	CASSEALGGVDEQFF	TGTGCCAGCAGTGAAGCGCTGGGGGGGGTTGATGAGCAGTTCTTC
TRBV11-1	NA	NA	TRBJ1-2	CASSLEAGGGGYTF	TGTGCCAGCAGCTTAGAGGCGGGAGGAGGAGGCTACACCTTC
TRBV6-6	NA	NA	TRBJ2-3	CASSYKGRADTQYF	TGTGCCAGCAGTTACAAGGGTAGGGCAGATACGCAGTATTTT
TRBV5-6	NA	NA	TRBJ2-1	CASSPRLTDIPEQFF	TGTGCCAGCAGCCCAAGATTGACAGACATCCCTGAGCAGTTCTTC
TRBV10-3	NA	many	TRBJ2-5	CAISDRGETQYF	TGTGCCATCAGTGATCGGGGGGAGACCCAGTACTTC